The clone carrying this TCR beta chain was observed many times. The antigen remains undetermined. These data originate in a study of T cells in Graves' hyperthyroidism and ophthalmopathy. The wider study: At the time of initial diagnosis and before any treatment, peripheral blood was collected. General study points: Within blood appeared most thyroid clonotypes that had expanded above 0.001.

Patients counted as stable if ophthalmopathy did not develop within 18 months. Diagnostic assessment was based on clinical symptoms, serum thyroxine and TRAb, thyroid ultrasound and orbital computed tomography. RNA transcripts were the template for amplifying TCR beta CDR3 regions. HTBI primers were used for first-round RT-PCR of the TCR CDR3. MiXCR was run by TCRdb on the multiplex PCR reads, yielding one entry per CDR3 protein. The sample lists roughly 200,000 distinct CDR3 sequences, roughly a sixth seen once, with more than 50% in the top ten. CDR1 MNHEY and CDR2 SVGAGI come from the germline V gene. V was cut by 3 bases and J by 0 bases, with 12 bases left in between. The CDR3 sequence is 15 residues long.

This chain connects TRBV6-5 to TRBJ2-7, with D perhaps TRBD1 (6 bases). This receptor was obtained from a woman aged 50 to 60 with Graves' hyperthyroidism. Sequencing was performed on blood. The CDR3 protein is CASSYNPGASYEQYF. CDR3 coding DNA: TGTGCCAGCAGTTATAACCCAGGGGCCTCCTACGAGCAGTACTTC.